The source of this T cell receptor beta chain is a study of blood T cell repertoires in COVID-19. Study-level background: Sites in the United States, Italy and Spain provided acute and convalescent COVID-19 samples. Sources were T cells, B-cell-depleted T cells, or PBMCs; the material itself was cDNA or gDNA.

Authors' methods: Estimation of nucleated cell counts relied on the amplification of reference gene primers. Produced via immunoSEQ multiplex PCR; TCRdb's table is partial and in-frame only. V, J and clone size were drawn from that table, and D and trimming were deduced from the DNA. The data show 89,000 or so clones, with 90% to 95% seen just once and 4% to 5.5% held by the top ten. CDR3 length: 15 amino acids. The receptor was derived from a human donor with active COVID-19. The donor label of this sample is uncertain. The sample consisted of peripheral blood. This chain connects TRBV21-1 to TRBJ2-1; no check of the table's D call, TRBD1, against the DNA was made. TRBV21-1 is reported as a pseudogene. CDR3 bases: TGTGCCAGCAGCGCTACCGGGACAGGGGGCAATGAGCAGTTCTTC. This gives the protein CASSATGTGGNEQFF.